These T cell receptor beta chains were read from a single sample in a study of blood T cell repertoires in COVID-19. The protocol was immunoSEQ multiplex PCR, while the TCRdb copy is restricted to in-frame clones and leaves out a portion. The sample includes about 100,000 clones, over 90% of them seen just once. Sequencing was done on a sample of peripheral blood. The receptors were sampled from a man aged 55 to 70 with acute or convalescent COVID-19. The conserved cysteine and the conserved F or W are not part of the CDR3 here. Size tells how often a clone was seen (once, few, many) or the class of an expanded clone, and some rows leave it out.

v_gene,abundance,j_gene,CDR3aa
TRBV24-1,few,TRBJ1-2,ATSGTGGTYGYT
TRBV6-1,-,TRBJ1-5,ASSEYGTGGNQPQH
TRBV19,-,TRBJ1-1,ASSATRFTEAF
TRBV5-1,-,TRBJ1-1,ASSQTQGNTEAF
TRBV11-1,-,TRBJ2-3,ASSLTGSRADTQY
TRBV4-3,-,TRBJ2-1,ASSQGSSGTYNEQF
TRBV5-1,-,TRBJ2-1,ASSLRSSGQGYNEQF
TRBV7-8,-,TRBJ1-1,ASSLAGRSPNTEAF
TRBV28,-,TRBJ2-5,ASRPDGGEETQY
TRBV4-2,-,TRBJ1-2,ASSQGGPVNGYT
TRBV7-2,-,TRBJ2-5,ASSFGTKETQY
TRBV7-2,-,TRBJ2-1,ASSLAGTSGRYNEQF
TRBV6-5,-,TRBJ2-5,ASSWTGVETQY
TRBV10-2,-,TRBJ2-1,ASSDHYNEQF
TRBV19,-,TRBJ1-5,ASSMGSNQPQH
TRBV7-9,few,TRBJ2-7,ASSFRQGSYEQY
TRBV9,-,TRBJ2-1,ASSLTGTSGSVNEQF
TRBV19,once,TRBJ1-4,ASSPRDRGVKLF
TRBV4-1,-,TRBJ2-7,ASSQDSRGSNEQY
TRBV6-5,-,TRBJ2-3,AGRTGTTDTQY
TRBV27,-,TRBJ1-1,ASSRDSNEAF
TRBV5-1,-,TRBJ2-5,ASSLNLGAQETQY
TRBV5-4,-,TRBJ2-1,ASSPRASIYNEQF
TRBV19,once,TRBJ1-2,ASIPRGRIYGYT
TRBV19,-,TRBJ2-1,ASRLLSGEQF
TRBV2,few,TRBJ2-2,ASQYYAGELF
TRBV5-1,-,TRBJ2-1,ASSSGVLAGSGEQF
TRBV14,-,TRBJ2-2,ASSLARRPGELF
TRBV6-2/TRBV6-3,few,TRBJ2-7,ASSTPVREQY
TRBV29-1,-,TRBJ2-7,SGTGPDEQY
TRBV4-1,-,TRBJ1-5,ASSQTPGNSNQPQH
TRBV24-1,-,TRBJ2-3,ATQSGRDTQY
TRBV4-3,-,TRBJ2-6,ASSLTWGTGDGGANVLT
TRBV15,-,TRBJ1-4,ATSRVRGANEKLF
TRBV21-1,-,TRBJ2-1,ASSGEKEDEQF
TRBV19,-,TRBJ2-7,ASSPGTGTHEQY
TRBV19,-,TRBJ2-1,ASSSKTSDEQF
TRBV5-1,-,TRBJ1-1,ASSLEQGANTEAF
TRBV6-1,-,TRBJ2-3,ASSEALWTRATDTQY
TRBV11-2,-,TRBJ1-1,ASSFGQGNTEAF
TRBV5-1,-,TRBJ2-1,ASRGVLAGLGYNEQF
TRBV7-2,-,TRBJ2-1,ASSLEAPARGGEQF
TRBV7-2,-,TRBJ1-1,ASSSYPQGEAF
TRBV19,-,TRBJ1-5,ASSMGRGSNQPQH
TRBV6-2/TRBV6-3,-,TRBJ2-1,ASSLQMSSYNEQF
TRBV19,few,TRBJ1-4,ASSIGDRVSEKLF
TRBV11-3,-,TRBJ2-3,ASRSTGGDTQY
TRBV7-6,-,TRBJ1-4,ASSPDRKNEKLF
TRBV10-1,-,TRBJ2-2,ASSESGGGNTGELF
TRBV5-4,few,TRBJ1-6,ASSPETGRNSPLH
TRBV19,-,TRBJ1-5,ASSVQWNQPQH
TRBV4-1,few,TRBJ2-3,ASSQTPVGLDTQY
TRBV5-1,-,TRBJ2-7,ASSLAGVGNEQY
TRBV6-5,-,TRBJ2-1,ASNDRGQGNEQF
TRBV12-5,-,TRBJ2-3,ASHTGFATDTQY
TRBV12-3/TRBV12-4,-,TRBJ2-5,ASSLGDQETQY
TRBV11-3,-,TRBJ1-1,ASSLDRYTGVTF
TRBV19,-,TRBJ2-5,ASSGGARETQY